These 15 T cell receptor beta chains originate from one sample sequenced in a study of immune cell composition in non-small cell lung cancer. Here immunoSEQ multiplex PCR was the method, and the copy in TCRdb shows in-frame clones only, minus some. The sample yields thousands of clones, approximately 64% seen once. The sample was lung tumor tissue. The source of these receptors is a human donor with non-small cell lung cancer.

This chain uses TRBV19 with TRBJ1-2; 8 nucleotides agree with TRBD1. V lost 5 bases and J lost 6; bases outside the gene matches: 5. This CDR3 has 13 amino acids. Germline V lookup: CDR1 LNHDA, CDR2 SQIVND (reference sequence). The CDR3 DNA reads as TGTGCCAGTAGTCCGCAGGGGGCGGATGGCTACACCTTC. This encodes CASSPQGADGYTF.

This clone is a singleton in its sample. The J gene is TRBJ2-1, the V gene TRBV11-3; 7 nucleotides align to TRBD2. The V gene end was trimmed by 0 bases and the J gene end by 6 bases; junction bases not matched to a gene: 5. The length of the CDR3 is 15 residues. The germline V gene encodes CDR1 SGHNT and CDR2 YENEEA. The CDR3, as DNA: TGTGCCAGCAGCTTAGATCTAGCGGAGACCAATGAGCAGTTCTTC. Encoded protein: CASSLDLAETNEQFF.

The rearrangement joins TRBV5-1 to TRBJ2-6, with 7 positions matching TRBD1. The germline CDR1 and CDR2 sequences are SGHRS and YFSETQ. Trimming at V came to 2 bases and at J to 0 bases, leaving 2 bases not matched to a gene. The CDR3 runs to 16 residues. The CDR3 sequence: CASSFDRVSGANVLTF. In nucleotides, the CDR3 is TGCGCCAGCAGCTTTGACAGGGTCTCTGGGGCCAACGTCCTGACTTTC.

The gene calls are TRBV5-1 and TRBJ1-4, with 12 bases aligning to TRBD1. The germline gives CDR1 SGHRS, CDR2 YFSETQ. V lost 4 bases and J lost 8; bases outside the gene matches: 9. This CDR3 is 16 amino acids long. In DNA, the CDR3 is TGCGCCAGCAGCACCTCGGGACAGGGGGCCGGGGAAAAACTGTTTTTT. This codes for CASSTSGQGAGEKLFF.

The rearrangement links TRBV5-1 to TRBJ2-7; weak D call: TRBD1 (6 bases). V shed 0 bases and J shed 0 bases, with 7 bases lying between them. CDR3 length equals 14 residues. CDR1 and CDR2 (germline): SGHRS, YFSETQ. The CDR3 reads CASSLGDTSYEQYF. CDR3 DNA: TGCGCCAGCAGCTTGGGGGACACCTCCTACGAGCAGTACTTC.

The chain joins TRBV7-9 to TRBJ2-7; 16 bases align to TRBD2. Germline trimming cut 1 base from V and 6 bases from J; bases unmatched to any gene: 6. This CDR3 spans 17 amino acids. The germline CDR1 and CDR2 sequences are SEHNR and FQNEAQ (reference sequence). The CDR3 coding sequence is TGTGCCAGCAGCTTAGACGGGACTAGCGGGAGGGCCGCCGAGCAGTACTTC. Translation: CASSLDGTSGRAAEQYF.

This clone is categorized as large. V is TRBV5-6 and J is TRBJ1-1, with D possibly TRBD1 on 5 matching bases. Trimming shortened V by 0 bases and J by 7 bases, and 13 bases separated the two germline ends. CDR3 length: 14 residues. From germline, CDR1 is SGHDT and CDR2 YYEEEE. The CDR3: CASSLEIGQLEAFF. For the CDR3, the DNA is TGTGCCAGCAGCTTGGAAATTGGACAACTTGAAGCTTTCTTT.

The chain couples TRBV6-1 to TRBJ1-1; TRBD1 agrees at 10 bases. CDR3 length: 14 amino acids. The J segment lost 3 bases and the V segment lost 8 bases, leaving 6 bases of the junction unmatched. CDR1 and CDR2 from the germline V gene are MNHNS and SASEGT. CDR3 amino acids: CASPVGTGDTEAFF. CDR3 in DNA: TGTGCCAGCCCGGTAGGGACAGGGGACACTGAAGCTTTCTTT.

There are a few counts of this clone. The rearrangement uses TRBV5-6 and TRBJ2-1; D ambiguous. Germline V gene sequence: CDR1 SGHDT, CDR2 YYEEEE. Trimming stripped 4 bases from V and 14 bases from J, with 16 bases between. This CDR3 region has 12 residues. The CDR3 coding sequence is TGTGCCAGCAGCACCAATGACGGAGCCGAGTTCTTC. Translating gives CASSTNDGAEFF.

The chain combines TRBV28 with TRBJ2-7; TRBD2 might be the D (6 bases). Germline V gives CDR1 MDHEN, CDR2 SYDVKM. CDR3 length: 14 residues. Trimming shortened V by 7 bases and J by 6 bases, and 19 bases separated the two germline ends. This chain's CDR3 is CASIFGGRESEQYF. In DNA form, the CDR3 reads TGTGCCAGCATCTTTGGGGGGAGAGAGAGCGAGCAGTACTTC.

The DNA for the CDR3 is TGTGCCAGCAGGGACAGGGGGCACAGCGCGGAGACCCAGTACTTC. It is translated as CASRDRGHSAETQYF. The V and J genes are TRBV6-1 and TRBJ2-5; TRBD1 matches at 11 bases. CDR3 length equals 15 residues. Trimming removed 6 bases from V and 5 bases from J; junction bases left unmatched: 8. In germline, CDR1 is MNHNS, CDR2 SASEGT.

The V call is TRBV5-6, the J call TRBJ2-6; 8 bases are a match to TRBD1. The CDR3 length is 17 residues. CDR1 is SGHDT, CDR2 YYEEEE, per germline. J was trimmed by 2 bases and V by 4 bases; bases with no gene match: 8. This chain's CDR3 is CASSPRTGLTGANVLTF. For the CDR3, the DNA is TGTGCCAGCAGCCCAAGGACAGGGCTTACTGGGGCCAACGTCCTGACTTTC.

The chain combines TRBV4-3 with TRBJ1-1, with D possibly being TRBD1 (5 bases). Between the trimmed V and J ends, which lost 3 bases and 1 base, there was a span of 12 bases. CDR3 length: 15 residues. CDR1 LGHNA and CDR2 YSLEER come from the germline V gene. CDR3 region: CASSHGGAGNTEAFF. CDR3 sequence (DNA): TGCGCCAGCAGCCACGGAGGGGCAGGGAACACTGAAGCTTTCTTT.

Judged by abundance, this clone is large. The chain joins TRBV28 to TRBJ1-2, with TRBD1 identical over 11 bases. The germline gives CDR1 MDHEN, CDR2 SYDVKM. This CDR3 is 15 amino acids long. V shed 5 bases and J 3 bases; nucleotides not matched to a gene: 5. The CDR3 region is CASSRTGGRHYGYTF. The CDR3 region has the DNA TGTGCCAGCAGTCGGACAGGGGGCCGACACTATGGCTACACCTTC.

About this clone itself: A read error may account for a junction end that differs from germline. Other DNA sequences in this sample translate to the same CDR3. The V gene is TRBV7-3, the J gene TRBJ2-7, with a tentative D call TRBD2 (6 bases). This CDR3 is built from 14 residues. CDR1 SGHTA and CDR2 FQGTGA come from the germline V gene. In nucleotides, the CDR3 is TGCGCCAGCAGCTTAACGCGACTAGTTGAGGAGCAGTACTTC. Encoded protein: CASSLTRLVEEQYF.